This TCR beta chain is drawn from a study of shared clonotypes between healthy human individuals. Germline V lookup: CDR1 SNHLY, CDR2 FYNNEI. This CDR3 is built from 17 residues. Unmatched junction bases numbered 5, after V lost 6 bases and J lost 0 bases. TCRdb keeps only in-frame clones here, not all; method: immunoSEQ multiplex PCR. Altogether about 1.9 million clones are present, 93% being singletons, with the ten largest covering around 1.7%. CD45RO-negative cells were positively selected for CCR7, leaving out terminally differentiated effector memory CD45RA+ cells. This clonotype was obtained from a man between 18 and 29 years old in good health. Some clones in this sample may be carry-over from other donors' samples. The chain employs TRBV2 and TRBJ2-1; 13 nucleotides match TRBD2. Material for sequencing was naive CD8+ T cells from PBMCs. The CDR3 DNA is TGTGCCAGCAGGGTGACTAGCGGGAGGCCCTCCTACAATGAGCAGTTCTTC. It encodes CASRVTSGRPSYNEQFF.